A single sample gave rise to the 21 T cell receptor beta chains below, sequenced in a study of cytomegalovirus exposure and HLA in healthy donors. Researchers ran the PCR with 60 Vbeta and 13 Jbeta primers. Produced via immunoSEQ multiplex PCR; TCRdb's table is partial and in-frame only. The sample lists roughly 130,000 clones, 50% to 75% occurring once. The source material was PBMCs. These receptors originate from a woman aged 40-49 years in good health and CMV-seropositive.

The gene calls are TRBV19 and TRBJ2-3; 12 nucleotides align to TRBD2. The V gene end was trimmed by 9 bases and the J gene end by 5 bases; junction bases not matched to a gene: 12. The CDR3 is made up of 16 amino acids. Per the germline V gene, CDR1 is LNHDA and CDR2 is SQIVND (reference sequence). CDR3: CASALAGGPVRDTQYF. CDR3 sequence (DNA): TGTGCCAGCGCCCTAGCGGGAGGGCCGGTTAGAGATACGCAGTATTTT.

The genes are TRBV2 and TRBJ1-5, with 10 positions matching TRBD1. The CDR3 runs to 14 residues. V lost 6 bases and J lost 6; bases outside the gene matches: 5. Germline CDR1 SNHLY, CDR2 FYNNEI. The DNA of the CDR3 is TGTGCCAGCAGGGGGACAGGGGAAGGTCAGCCCCAGCATTTT. Translating gives CASRGTGEGQPQHF.

The V call is TRBV7-8, the J call TRBJ1-1; D may be TRBD1 (6 bases). The V end lost 6 bases, the J end lost 1 base, and 21 bases lay between the germline ends. The CDR3 length is 17 residues. The germline gives CDR1 SGHVS, CDR2 FQNEAQ. The CDR3 DNA sequence: TGTGCCAGCAGACCGACCCAGGGGAGCCGGGAGAACACTGAAGCTTTCTTT. Protein product: CASRPTQGSRENTEAFF.

The gene calls are TRBV5-1 and TRBJ2-2; the match to TRBD1 covers 8 bases. V lost 2 bases and J lost 0; bases outside the gene matches: 3. The CDR3 extends over 16 amino acids. CDR1 is SGHRS and CDR2 is YFSETQ in the germline V gene. The CDR3 coding sequence is TGCGCCAGCAGCTTCGCGGGACAGGCGAACACCGGGGAGCTGTTTTTT. As protein: CASSFAGQANTGELFF.

The chain combines TRBV6-5 with TRBJ2-3; TRBD1 aligns across 7 bases. The CDR3 is 14 amino acids. With V trimmed by 6 bases and J by 5 bases, 8 bases remained unmatched. Germline assignment: CDR1 MNHEY and CDR2 SVGAGI. CDR3 amino acids: CASRPTGFEDTQYF. The DNA for the CDR3 is TGTGCCAGCAGACCGACAGGGTTCGAAGATACGCAGTATTTT.

This clone was observed many times. The V and J genes are TRBV5-1 and TRBJ1-1, with 10 bases matching TRBD1. CDR3 length: 14 residues. CDR1 SGHRS and CDR2 YFSETQ come from the germline V gene. After removal of 4 bases from V and 6 bases from J, the junction contained 6 bases not matched to a gene. The CDR3 sequence is CASSPGTGEAEAFF. In DNA, the CDR3 is TGCGCCAGCAGCCCGGGGACAGGGGAGGCTGAAGCTTTCTTT.

The rearrangement links TRBV30 to TRBJ1-2; D not resolved. Germline values: CDR1 GTSNPN, CDR2 SVGIG (reference sequence). The germline V and J ends were trimmed by 4 bases and 1 base, with 13 bases remaining between them. The CDR3 runs 14 residues. In DNA, the CDR3 is TGTGCCTGGACACCGACATCGGATAACTATGGCTACACCTTC. Its translation is CAWTPTSDNYGYTF.

This clone was observed a handful of times. CDR3 in amino acids: CASSLAGKRGARNTGELFF. The CDR3 DNA reads as TGCGCCAGCAGCTTGGCCGGGAAGCGGGGGGCTAGGAACACCGGGGAGCTGTTTTTT. This rearrangement joins TRBV5-1 to TRBJ2-2; 9 positions match TRBD2. J gave up 1 base and V 0 bases, and 10 bases lay outside the gene matches. The V gene's germline CDR1 is SGHRS and CDR2 YFSETQ. CDR3 size: 19 residues.

A few counts support this clone. The chain joins TRBV30 to TRBJ2-7; TRBD1 aligns across 10 bases. The V segment lost 0 bases and the J segment 2 bases; nucleotides outside the gene matches: 1. The CDR3 runs 14 residues. Germline CDR1 reads GTSNPN; CDR2 reads SVGIG (reference sequence). This chain's CDR3 is CAWSVGQGAYEQYF. CDR3 nucleotide sequence: TGTGCCTGGAGTGTTGGACAGGGGGCCTACGAGCAGTACTTC.

This clone was counted many times. This rearrangement joins TRBV5-1 to TRBJ1-1; weak D call: TRBD1 (5 bases). V lost 4 bases, J lost 7 bases, and 14 bases lay in between. Germline CDR1 and CDR2: SGHRS and YFSETQ. This CDR3 is built from 13 residues. The CDR3 region is CASSGGKGGEAFF. Written as DNA, the CDR3 is TGCGCCAGCAGCGGGGGGAAGGGCGGTGAAGCTTTCTTT.

This sequence joins TRBV5-6 and TRBJ1-2, with 12 positions matching TRBD1. The V gene's germline CDR1 is SGHDT and CDR2 YYEEEE. The CDR3 is 14 residues long. The V and J ends lost 4 bases and 8 bases, in that order; junction bases with no gene match: 6. CDR3 coding DNA: TGTGCCAGCAGCCTGGGGGACAGGGGGCGAGGCTACACCTTC. Amino acids: CASSLGDRGRGYTF.

The chain links TRBV2 to TRBJ1-1; 9 bases line up with TRBD1. The germline gives CDR1 SNHLY, CDR2 FYNNEI. With 6 bases clipped from V and 11 bases from J, the junction kept 7 bases outside the gene matches. This CDR3 has 12 residues. The CDR3: CASRVQGATAFF. The DNA for the CDR3 is TGTGCCAGCAGGGTACAGGGGGCGACCGCTTTCTTT. The full variable domain, rest sourced from reference TRBV2 and TRBJ1-1, is EPEVTQTPSHQVTQMGQEVILRCVPISNHLYFYWYRQILGQKVEFLVSFYNNEISEKSEIFDDQFSVERPDGSNFTLKIRSTKLEDSAMYFCASRVQGATAFFGQGTRLTVV.

A few counts support this clone. The sample holds other DNA sequences that translate to the same CDR3. This chain uses TRBV5-1 with TRBJ1-1; the D gene is possibly TRBD1 (5 bases). Trimming removed 0 bases from V and 2 bases from J, with 11 bases in between. The CDR3 loop spans 15 amino acids. CDR1 and CDR2 from the germline V gene are SGHRS and YFSETQ. CDR3 DNA: TGCGCCAGCAGCTTGGTGACGGGGGGAAACACTGAAGCTTTCTTT. Translated: CASSLVTGGNTEAFF.

Only one count was recorded for this clone. The chain couples TRBV6-4 to TRBJ2-7; the D gene is possibly TRBD1 (5 bases). CDR1 is MRHNA, CDR2 SNTAGT, per germline. With 3 bases removed from V and 5 bases from J, the gap between germline ends came to 20 bases. The CDR3 contains 16 residues. The CDR3 DNA follows: TGTGCCAGCAGTGATTCCCGGCAGGGCTACTCGAACGAGCAGTACTTC. It specifies CASSDSRQGYSNEQYF.

This clone was seen a few times. The V gene is TRBV4-1, the J gene TRBJ2-5, with 7 bases that match TRBD1. V lost 3 bases to trimming and J lost 3 bases; unmatched junction nucleotides: 4. Germline V gives CDR1 MGHRA, CDR2 YSYEKL. This CDR3 contains 14 residues. The DNA for the CDR3 is TGCGCCAGCAGCCACCCCGACAGGGAAGAGACCCAGTACTTC. Protein: CASSHPDREETQYF.

The genes are TRBV29-1 and TRBJ2-2, with D possibly TRBD2 on 7 matching bases. With 4 bases removed from V and 4 bases from J, the gap between germline ends came to 16 bases. The CDR3 spans 15 residues. Per germline, CDR1 SQVTM and CDR2 ANQGSEA. CDR3 amino acids: CSVGPSRGATGELFF. CDR3 bases: TGCAGCGTTGGGCCTTCCCGGGGGGCCACCGGGGAGCTGTTTTTT.

In regard to this clone: Sequence at one end of the junction differs from germline and may be a read error. The chain uses TRBV28 and TRBJ1-2; D is unclear. The CDR3 is 11 amino acids. CDR1 is MDHEN, CDR2 SYDVKM, per germline. The CDR3 DNA sequence: TGTGCCATCGCGACTGCTTATGGCTACCCCTTC. Its protein product is CAIATAYGYPF.

V usage is TRBV6-5 and J usage is TRBJ2-7; the match to TRBD2 covers 8 bases. The CDR3 is 15 amino acids. Germline CDR1 and CDR2: MNHEY and SVGAGI. Germline trimming cut 2 bases from V and 6 bases from J; bases unmatched to any gene: 9. CDR3: CASSYGAAGAGEQYF. CDR3 in DNA: TGTGCCAGCAGTTACGGAGCAGCGGGAGCCGGCGAGCAGTACTTC.

The chain couples TRBV6-5 to TRBJ1-2; TRBD1 agrees at 10 bases. This CDR3 has 14 amino acids. In germline, CDR1 is MNHEY, CDR2 SVGAGI. V trimming: 2 bases; J trimming: 8 bases; junction bases outside the gene matches: 5. CDR3 in amino acids: CASSYRGTGEGYTF. Here the CDR3 DNA reads TGTGCCAGCAGTTACAGGGGGACAGGGGAAGGCTACACCTTC.

The chain uses TRBV6-1 and TRBJ2-7, with 10 bases identical to TRBD1. V gave up 4 bases and J gave up 6 bases; unmatched junction bases: 9. This CDR3 comprises 15 residues. Germline CDR1 reads MNHNS; CDR2 reads SASEGT. The CDR3 here is CASSARGQGPPEQYF. CDR3 DNA sequence: TGTGCCAGCAGTGCGAGGGGACAGGGGCCACCCGAGCAGTACTTC.

V is TRBV30 and J is TRBJ2-5; D is perhaps TRBD2 (6 bases). Trimming shortened V by 0 bases and J by 2 bases, and 13 bases separated the two germline ends. The CDR3 extends over 15 amino acids. The V gene's germline CDR1 is GTSNPN and CDR2 SVGIG (reference sequence). CDR3 nucleotide sequence: TGTGCCTGGAGTGTACGCGGGGTGGGTCAAGAGACCCAGTACTTC. As protein: CAWSVRGVGQETQYF. Supplemented by reference TRBV30 and TRBJ2-5, the full variable domain reads SQTIHQWPATLVQPVGSPLSLECTVEGTSNPNLYWYRQAAGRGLQLLFYSVGIGQISSEVPQNLSASRPQDRQFILSSKKLLLSDSGFYLCAWSVRGVGQETQYFGPGTRLLVL.